The 29 T cell receptor beta chains listed next were all sequenced from one sample in a study of long-term antiretroviral therapy in people with HIV. Survey-level immunoSEQ v3.0 assays were run. The assay was immunoSEQ multiplex PCR, and TCRdb's table has in-frame clones only and misses some. Among 20,000 to 30,000 clones listed, approximately 81% were seen once. This specimen was unsorted PBMCs, taken 4.8 to 5 years after starting antiretroviral therapy. The receptors were sampled from a man aged 35 to 55 with HIV.

In DNA, the CDR3 is TGTGCCAGTACCCCCGGACAGTTCAATGGCTACACCTTC. It encodes CASTPGQFNGYTF. The chain joins TRBV19 to TRBJ1-2, with D perhaps matching TRBD1 (6 bases). Trimming shortened V by 7 bases and J by 6 bases, and 15 bases separated the two germline ends. The CDR3 runs to 13 residues. Per the germline V gene, CDR1 is LNHDA and CDR2 is SQIVND (reference sequence). The full variable domain, rest sourced from reference TRBV19 and TRBJ1-2, is DGGITQSPKYLFRKEGQNVTLSCEQNLNHDAMYWYRQDPGQGLRLIYYSQIVNDFQKGDIAEGYSVSREKKESFPLTVTSAQKNPTAFYLCASTPGQFNGYTFGSGTRLTVV.

The V call is TRBV19, the J call TRBJ1-4, with TRBD1 matching 8 bases. V lost 11 bases to trimming and J lost 7 bases; unmatched junction nucleotides: 12. This CDR3 is 14 amino acids long. Germline V gene sequence: CDR1 LNHDA, CDR2 SQIVND (reference sequence). The CDR3 loop reads CAEPSGGSREKLFF. The CDR3 bases are TGTGCCGAGCCGTCAGGGGGCTCTCGTGAAAAACTGTTTTTT.

This rearrangement joins TRBV21-1 to TRBJ1-4. TRBV21-1 is a recognized pseudogene. The CDR3 is made up of 17 amino acids. CDR3 sequence (DNA): TGTGCCAGCAGCAAAGTGCCCATTATGGCGACTAATGAAAAACTGTTTTTT. It codes for CASSKVPIMATNEKLFF.

A note on this clone: A junction boundary mismatches the germline segment, possibly from a read error. The rearrangement uses TRBV29-1 and TRBJ2-5; 7 positions agree with TRBD2. Germline V gives CDR1 SQVTM, CDR2 ANQGSEA. The CDR3 is 11 residues long. DNA of the CDR3: TGCAGCGTTGTCTCCGGGGGGTTAGGAGACTTC. Protein: CSVVSGGLGDF.

This chain links TRBV14 with TRBJ1-5; D might be TRBD1 (6 bases). The germline V gene encodes CDR1 SGHDN and CDR2 FVKESK. V was cut by 0 bases and J by 9 bases, with 9 bases left in between. This CDR3 spans 13 amino acids. In DNA form, the CDR3 reads TGTGCCAGCAGCCAAGAAAGGGGGGGGCCCCAGCATTTT. Translation: CASSQERGGPQHF.

The rearrangement joins TRBV18 to TRBJ2-1; TRBD1 matches at 7 bases. V lost 3 bases, J lost 6 bases, and 5 bases stayed unmatched. In germline, CDR1 is KGHSH, CDR2 LQKENI. There are 14 residues in the CDR3. The DNA for the CDR3 is TGTGCCAGCTCACCTCGGGACAGTTTCAATGAGCAGTTCTTC. It codes for CASSPRDSFNEQFF.

The chain employs TRBV13 and TRBJ1-5, with D tentatively TRBD1 (5 bases). V was shortened by 5 bases and J by 6 bases, with 8 bases between the two germline ends. This CDR3 has 12 amino acids. Germline CDR1 reads PRHDT; CDR2 reads FYEKMQ (reference sequence). CDR3 sequence (DNA): TGTGCCAGCAGCCGGGACGGTCAGCCCCAGCATTTT. This encodes CASSRDGQPQHF. Combining the CDR3 with reference TRBV13 and TRBJ1-5 gives the whole variable domain AAGVIQSPRHLIKEKRETATLKCYPIPRHDTVYWYQQGPGQDPQFLISFYEKMQSDKGSIPDRFSAQQFSDYHSELNMSSLELGDSALYFCASSRDGQPQHFGDGTRLSIL.

V usage is TRBV15 and J usage is TRBJ2-2; 9 positions agree with TRBD2. The CDR3 extends over 15 amino acids. CDR1 and CDR2 (germline): LNHNV, YYDKDF (reference sequence). V dropped 5 bases and J dropped 4; count of bases not matched to a gene: 5. The CDR3 sequence is CATSPIAGATGELFF. CDR3 bases: TGTGCCACCAGCCCTATAGCGGGGGCCACCGGGGAGCTGTTTTTT. Full variable domain (remainder filled in from reference TRBV15 and TRBJ2-2): DAMVIQNPRYQVTQFGKPVTLSCSQTLNHNVMYWYQQKSSQAPKLLFHYYDKDFNNEADTPDNFQSRRPNTSFCFLDIRSPGLGDTAMYLCATSPIAGATGELFFGEGSRLTVL.

CDR3 sequence reads: CSAEDPGAYEQYF. CDR3 DNA sequence: TGCAGCGCCGAGGATCCAGGGGCCTACGAGCAGTACTTC. V and J are TRBV29-1 and TRBJ2-7; a possible D gene is TRBD1 (6 bases). Between the trimmed V and J ends, which lost 7 bases and 2 bases, there was a span of 15 bases. CDR1 and CDR2 (germline): SQVTM, ANQGSEA. The CDR3 totals 13 residues.

V and J are TRBV4-1 and TRBJ2-5, with TRBD2 matching over 7 bases. The germline V gene has CDR1 MGHRA and CDR2 YSYEKL. The CDR3 has 15 amino acids. V was pared by 1 base and J by 5 bases, with 7 bases of the junction left unmatched. The CDR3 region has the DNA TGCGCCAGCAGCCAAGGGGTGGGGGGGAGGGAGACCCAGTACTTC. Its translation is CASSQGVGGRETQYF.

This sequence joins TRBV25-1 and TRBJ1-5; D gene ambiguous. The germline CDR1 and CDR2 sequences are MGHDK and SYGVNS. V lost 4 bases, J lost 9 bases, and 19 bases lay in between. The CDR3 has 15 amino acids. The CDR3 nucleotides read TGTGCCAGCAGTGCCCACAGAGAACCAGTTAGGCCCCAGCATTTT. Translated: CASSAHREPVRPQHF.

The chain's CDR3 is CASSLTGMASGEQFF. CDR3 coding DNA: TGCGCCAGCAGCTTAACGGGGATGGCTTCAGGTGAGCAGTTCTTC. This chain connects TRBV5-1 to TRBJ2-1; possibly TRBD2 for D (5 bases). CDR1 is SGHRS and CDR2 is YFSETQ in the germline V gene. CDR3 length: 15 residues. V lost 2 bases and J lost 9, with 18 bases in between.

J is TRBJ1-2 and V is TRBV7-6; D perhaps matches TRBD1 (6 bases). The CDR3 sequence is 16 residues long. Germline V gives CDR1 SGHVS, CDR2 FNYEAQ. Trimming shortened V by 0 bases and J by 4 bases, and 15 bases separated the two germline ends. The CDR3 loop reads CASSLAGGGDGYGYTF. CDR3 coding DNA: TGTGCCAGCAGCTTAGCGGGAGGGGGGGACGGCTATGGCTACACCTTC.

The rearrangement joins TRBV6-5 to TRBJ1-2, with TRBD1 as a possible D gene (5 bases). The germline CDR1 and CDR2 sequences are MNHEY and SVGAGI. V lost 0 bases to trimming and J lost 2 bases, with 10 bases between them. The CDR3 has 15 amino acids. CDR3 nucleotide sequence: TGTGCCAGCAGTTACTCGAGGGACCCCAACTATGGCTACACCTTC. Its protein product is CASSYSRDPNYGYTF.

About this clone itself: At one of its ends the junction is not consistent with the germline gene, which may arise from a read error. The genes are TRBV28 and TRBJ1-5; no clear D. CDR1 is MDHEN and CDR2 is SYDVKM in the germline V gene. The CDR3 is 11 amino acids. This CDR3 reads CASSSSQAQHF. In DNA, the CDR3 is TGTGCCAGCAGTAGTAGTCAGGCCCAGCATTTT.

V and J are TRBV11-3 and TRBJ2-7; 7 nucleotides align to TRBD2. The germline gives CDR1 SGHNT, CDR2 YENEEA. Trimming at V came to 1 base and at J to 3 bases, leaving 9 bases not matched to a gene. This CDR3 is 16 amino acids long. The CDR3 loop is CASSLVRGGGGYEQYF. CDR3 nucleotide sequence: TGTGCCAGCAGCTTAGTTCGCGGGGGAGGAGGCTACGAGCAGTACTTC.

This chain connects TRBV19 to TRBJ1-2; no definite D call. The germline V gene encodes CDR1 LNHDA and CDR2 SQIVND (reference sequence). This CDR3 spans 14 amino acids. Trimming stripped 3 bases from V and 4 bases from J, with 12 bases between. The CDR3 DNA reads TGTGCCAGTAGTATGCCGCCCGGGTCCTATGGCTACACCTTC. As protein: CASSMPPGSYGYTF.

The chain links TRBV30 to TRBJ1-5; possibly TRBD1 for D (6 bases). The ends were cut back, 5 bases at V and 8 bases at J, with 13 bases in the middle. Germline V CDR1 and CDR2: GTSNPN, SVGIG (reference sequence). The CDR3 is 12 residues long. CDR3 protein: CAWGGGNKPQHF. Written as DNA, the CDR3 is TGTGCCTGGGGAGGGGGAAATAAGCCCCAGCATTTT.

The V call is TRBV5-4, the J call TRBJ2-7; either TRBD1 or TRBD2 may supply D (5 bases each). From germline, CDR1 is SGHNT and CDR2 YYREEE (reference sequence). V lost 4 bases to trimming and J lost 0 bases, with 14 bases between them. This CDR3 region has 15 residues. Written as DNA, the CDR3 is TGTGCCAGCAGCCGGGACCGACTTCCCTCCTACGAGCAGTACTTC. It encodes CASSRDRLPSYEQYF.

The chain has TRBV10-1 and TRBJ2-1, with a possible D match to TRBD1 (6 bases). Trimming removed 4 bases from V and 5 bases from J, with 9 bases in between. CDR3 length: 13 residues. Germline-derived CDR1 and CDR2 are WNHNN and SYGVQD (reference sequence). CDR3 in DNA: TGCGCCAGCAGTGCGGACAGAGACAATGAGCAGTTCTTC. This codes for CASSADRDNEQFF.

The chain joins TRBV18 to TRBJ1-2; TRBD1 matches 10 bases. The CDR3 contains 14 residues. Germline V CDR1 and CDR2: KGHSH, LQKENI. The J segment lost 3 bases and the V segment lost 4 bases, leaving 2 bases of the junction unmatched. The CDR3 DNA follows: TGTGCCAGCTCACGGGACAGGGGATACTATGGCTACACCTTC. Amino acids: CASSRDRGYYGYTF. Drawing the rest from reference TRBV18 and TRBJ1-2, the complete variable domain is NAGVMQNPRHLVRRRGQEARLRCSPMKGHSHVYWYRQLPEEGLKFMVYLQKENIIDESGMPKERFSAEFPKEGPSILRIQQVVRGDSAAYFCASSRDRGYYGYTFGSGTRLTVV.

The J gene is TRBJ2-2, the V gene TRBV30, with 7 nucleotides matching TRBD2. The CDR3 has 14 amino acids. J was trimmed by 6 bases and V by 4 bases; bases with no gene match: 8. Germline values: CDR1 GTSNPN, CDR2 SVGIG (reference sequence). CDR3 DNA sequence: TGTGCCTGGATCGGTCAGGGAGGGCCCGGGGAGCTGTTTTTT. Translated: CAWIGQGGPGELFF.

This chain connects TRBV7-2 to TRBJ1-3, with 7 bases identical to TRBD1. V was clipped by 5 bases and J by 0 bases; unmatched bases: 4. CDR1 and CDR2 from the germline V gene are SGHTA and FQGNSA. This CDR3 region has 15 residues. This chain's CDR3 is CASSRDSSSGNTIYF. The CDR3 coding sequence is TGTGCCAGCAGCCGGGACAGCTCCTCTGGAAACACCATATATTTT.

This clone is classed as medium-sized. CDR3 bases: TGTGCCAGCAGCGAGGGGAACAAGGGCGGCACAGATACGCAGTATTTT. Encoded protein: CASSEGNKGGTDTQYF. V gene TRBV9 combines with J gene TRBJ2-3; maybe TRBD1 (5 bases). With 3 bases removed from V and 1 base from J, the gap between germline ends came to 15 bases. Per the germline V gene, CDR1 is SGDLS and CDR2 is YYNGEE. CDR3 length: 16 residues.

The V and J genes are TRBV19 and TRBJ2-1, with TRBD2 identical over 7 bases. This CDR3 comprises 16 residues. V gave up 1 base and J gave up 2 bases; unmatched junction bases: 5. Germline V lookup: CDR1 LNHDA, CDR2 SQIVND (reference sequence). The CDR3 loop is CASSIVGLAAYNEQFF. The CDR3 DNA sequence: TGTGCCAGTAGTATAGTAGGCCTAGCGGCCTACAATGAGCAGTTCTTC.

The chain uses TRBV11-2 and TRBJ2-2; 9 nucleotides agree with TRBD2. In germline, CDR1 is SGHAT, CDR2 FQNNGV. V trimming: 1 base; J trimming: 6 bases; junction bases outside the gene matches: 3. The CDR3 contains 15 residues. The CDR3 loop reads CASSLVREGPGELFF. CDR3 nucleotide sequence: TGTGCCAGCAGCTTAGTGCGGGAGGGCCCCGGGGAGCTGTTTTTT.

The J gene is TRBJ2-1, the V gene TRBV19; TRBD1 might be the D (6 bases). This CDR3 has 15 amino acids. The V end lost 3 bases, the J end lost 7 bases, and 16 bases lay between the germline ends. Germline CDR1 is LNHDA and CDR2 is SQIVND (reference sequence). The CDR3 protein is CASSMGSRTVNEQFF. DNA for the CDR3: TGTGCCAGTAGTATGGGTTCTAGGACAGTTAATGAGCAGTTCTTC.

The rearrangement links TRBV5-1 to TRBJ2-3; D possibly corresponds to TRBD2 (7 bases). With 10 bases removed from V and 11 bases from J, the gap between germline ends came to 20 bases. Germline CDR1 and CDR2: SGHRS and YFSETQ. The CDR3 totals 12 residues. CDR3 coding DNA: TGCGCCTCTGAGGGGGGGGCCGCCGGGCAGTATTTT. Amino acid sequence: CASEGGAAGQYF.

The chain is built from TRBV27 and TRBJ2-7; 10 bases align to TRBD1. The J segment lost 4 bases and the V segment lost 5 bases, leaving 5 bases of the junction unmatched. The germline V gene encodes CDR1 MNHEY and CDR2 SMNVEV (reference sequence). The CDR3 is made up of 14 amino acids. CDR3 residues: CASSQRTGGYEQYF. The CDR3, as DNA: TGTGCCAGCAGTCAGCGGACAGGGGGGTACGAGCAGTACTTC.